The following is a TCR beta chain sequence with its context. This sample is part of a study of blood T cell repertoires in COVID-19. Turning to the study itself: Researchers got acute and convalescent COVID-19 samples from the United States, Italy and Spain. PBMCs, B-cell-depleted T cells, or T cells provided the cDNA or gDNA that made up the material.

The germline CDR1 and CDR2 sequences are MDHEN and SYDVKM. Trimming removed 7 bases from V and 8 bases from J, with 14 bases in between. This CDR3 is built from 12 residues. The authors' processing: By means of reference gene primer amplification, nucleated cell counts were estimated. TCRdb keeps only in-frame clones here, not all; method: immunoSEQ multiplex PCR. V, J and clone size are those of that table, while D and trimming were read from the DNA. The table records under 75,000 clones, 65% to 90% of them present only once. The chain carries TRBV28 and TRBJ1-2; D gene ambiguous. The clonotype comes from a woman aged 80 or over with active or convalescent COVID-19. The source material was peripheral blood. The CDR3 sequence: CASTSPPSGYTF. CDR3 nucleotide sequence: TGTGCCAGCACTAGTCCTCCTTCCGGCTACACCTTC.